The clone carrying this TCR beta chain was seen only a few times. The sample comes from a study of blood T cell repertoires in COVID-19. The CDR3 has 14 amino acids. Trimming at V came to 7 bases and at J to 7 bases, leaving 6 bases not matched to a gene. From germline, CDR1 is ENHRY and CDR2 SYGVKD. Authors' processing steps: Estimated nucleated cell counts came from reference gene primer amplification. Here immunoSEQ multiplex PCR was the method, and the copy in TCRdb shows in-frame clones only, minus some. The V and J calls and clone size are taken from that table; D and trimming were inferred from the DNA. The data hold about 220,000 clones, with around 80% observed a single time.

The source of this sequence is a woman in her seventies with acute or convalescent COVID-19. Sequenced: peripheral blood. This chain connects TRBV10-3 to TRBJ2-2, with TRBD2 matching over 10 bases. CDR3 in amino acids: CAINEAGGRGELFF. CDR3 sequence (DNA): TGTGCCATCAATGAAGCGGGGGGGCGCGGGGAGCTGTTTTTT.